This T cell receptor beta chain was obtained from a study of CD8+CD57+ T cells in acquired aplastic anemia. Across the study: Quantities of DNA derived from sorted CD4+ and CD8+ cells averaged 3.2 ug. Healthy donor CD4+ cell samples had a mean of about 10.8 million reads. Study-level results: Patients did not significantly differ from controls in CD8+ Simpson's diversity. Almost 30 shared CD8+ CDR3s appeared highly expressed within patients' immunodominant clones.

This CDR3 spans 8 amino acids. The V and J ends lost 10 bases and 7 bases respectively, with 4 bases between them. Germline V gene data show CDR1 as KGHDR and CDR2 as SFDVKD. Profiling that covered TCR beta VDJ and CDR3 relied on genomic DNA as its template. Via MiXCR, TCRdb re-called the reads, giving one row per CDR3 protein. The sample holds some 210,000 distinct CDR3 sequences, approximately 60% seen once. Regarding this clonotype: The antigen remains undetermined.

This receptor was identified in a human donor in good health. V is TRBV24-1 and J is TRBJ2-7; D remains unclear. The sample was sorted CD4+, CD8+, or CD8+CD57+ T cells (not recorded which) from PBMCs. The CDR3 loop is CATTEQYF. The CDR3 DNA is TGTGCCACTACGGAGCAGTACTTC.